This TCR beta chain comes out of a study of blood T cell repertoires in COVID-19. Study in general: Sites in the United States, Italy and Spain provided acute and convalescent COVID-19 samples. Nucleic acid was either cDNA or gDNA, and it came from T cells, B-cell-depleted T cells, or PBMCs.

The V end lost 3 bases, the J end lost 4 bases, and 12 bases lay between the germline ends. The CDR3 contains 15 residues. The V gene's germline CDR1 is SGHAT and CDR2 FQNNGV. Enrolment of Seattle patients took place during active infection, and they were followed longitudinally. In the original analysis: Amplified reference gene primers provided the basis for estimating nucleated cell counts. The repertoire was sequenced with immunoSEQ multiplex PCR; TCRdb's copy has only in-frame clones and lacks some. V and J calls and clone size come straight from that table; D and trimming were deduced from the DNA. The sample carries 150,000 to 200,000 clones, approximately 81% recorded once.

Input material: peripheral blood. The clonotype originates from a woman aged 65 to 85 with COVID-19, enrolled during active disease. V gene TRBV11-2 combines with J gene TRBJ2-2; a possible D gene is TRBD2 (5 bases). This CDR3 reads CASSFGGRGTGELFF. DNA for the CDR3: TGTGCCAGCAGCTTTGGCGGTCGGGGCACCGGGGAGCTGTTTTTT.